The rows below give T cell receptor beta chains drawn from one sample of a study of blood T cell repertoires in COVID-19. Using immunoSEQ multiplex PCR, the repertoire was profiled, and TCRdb retains in-frame clones only, with some absent. The table lists 200,000 or so clones, around 90% of them singletons, with approximately 7.3% in the top ten. Material: PBMCs or T cells enriched from blood (not recorded which). These receptors were obtained from a man aged 25 to 40 in a cohort exposed to, infected with or recovered from COVID-19 (not recorded which). CDR3s include the opening cysteine and the closing phenylalanine or tryptophan. The order of the fields is clone size, D gene, J gene, V gene, CDR3 protein, CDR3 DNA. The D gene is left open where the match is weak. The size entry is marked missing in some rows and otherwise reads once, few, many or a size class.

clone_size: NA
d_call: NA
j_call: TRBJ1-2
v_call: TRBV28
cdr3_aa: CASSSNRYGYTF
cdr3_nt: TGTGCCAGCAGCTCGAACAGATATGGCTACACCTTC

clone_size: few
d_call: TRBD1
j_call: TRBJ1-1
v_call: TRBV6-5
cdr3_aa: CASSYSTGRTEAFF
cdr3_nt: TGTGCCAGCAGTTACTCGACAGGGAGGACTGAAGCTTTCTTT

clone_size: NA
d_call: NA
j_call: TRBJ2-7
v_call: TRBV27
cdr3_aa: CASSLNVGLSSYEQYF
cdr3_nt: TGTGCCAGCAGTTTAAATGTGGGCCTGAGCTCCTACGAGCAGTACTTC

clone_size: NA
d_call: NA
j_call: TRBJ2-5
v_call: TRBV25-1
cdr3_aa: CASSEWRGRQETQYF
cdr3_nt: TGTGCCAGCAGTGAATGGAGGGGGCGCCAAGAGACCCAGTACTTC

clone_size: NA
d_call: NA
j_call: TRBJ2-7
v_call: TRBV5-4
cdr3_aa: CASSLPGLAGLEQYF
cdr3_nt: TGTGCCAGCAGCTTGCCGGGACTCGCTGGGCTCGAGCAGTACTTC

clone_size: once
d_call: TRBD1
j_call: TRBJ1-1
v_call: TRBV7-3
cdr3_aa: CASSASQGANTEAFF
cdr3_nt: TGTGCCAGCAGCGCATCACAGGGGGCGAACACTGAAGCTTTCTTT

clone_size: NA
d_call: NA
j_call: TRBJ1-3
v_call: TRBV7-8
cdr3_aa: CASSSQGNTIYF
cdr3_nt: TGTGCCAGCAGCAGCCAAGGAAACACCATATATTTT

clone_size: NA
d_call: TRBD2
j_call: TRBJ2-2
v_call: TRBV11-3
cdr3_aa: CASSLTGTSPPGELFF
cdr3_nt: TGTGCCAGCAGCTTAACCGGGACTAGCCCCCCCGGGGAGCTGTTTTTT

clone_size: NA
d_call: TRBD1
j_call: TRBJ1-2
v_call: TRBV19
cdr3_aa: CASSINRDRNGYTF
cdr3_nt: TGTGCCAGTAGTATCAACAGGGACAGGAATGGCTACACCTTC

clone_size: NA
d_call: TRBD2
j_call: TRBJ2-5
v_call: TRBV14
cdr3_aa: CASKGLAGQETQYF
cdr3_nt: TGTGCCAGCAAAGGACTAGCGGGACAAGAGACCCAGTACTTC

clone_size: NA
d_call: TRBD2
j_call: TRBJ2-7
v_call: TRBV10-2
cdr3_aa: CASSGVGSGSSYEQYF
cdr3_nt: TGCGCCAGCTCTGGAGTCGGTAGCGGGAGTTCCTACGAGCAGTACTTC

clone_size: NA
d_call: TRBD1
j_call: TRBJ1-2
v_call: TRBV28
cdr3_aa: CASSSGTVNYGYTF
cdr3_nt: TGTGCCAGCAGTTCCGGGACAGTGAACTATGGCTACACCTTC

clone_size: NA
d_call: TRBD2
j_call: TRBJ2-6
v_call: TRBV4-3
cdr3_aa: CASSPTSGSGANVLTF
cdr3_nt: TGCGCCAGCAGCCCGACTAGCGGCTCTGGGGCCAACGTCCTGACTTTC

clone_size: NA
d_call: TRBD1
j_call: TRBJ1-1
v_call: TRBV6-5
cdr3_aa: CASTVLGTGNTEAFF
cdr3_nt: TGTGCCAGCACCGTCCTCGGGACAGGGAACACTGAAGCTTTCTTT

clone_size: NA
d_call: NA
j_call: TRBJ1-5
v_call: TRBV7-8
cdr3_aa: CASSLGHNNQPQHF
cdr3_nt: TGTGCCAGCAGCTTAGGACACAACAATCAGCCCCAGCATTTT

clone_size: once
d_call: TRBD1
j_call: TRBJ1-1
v_call: TRBV5-6
cdr3_aa: CASSLPRDRGFSVSTEAFF
cdr3_nt: TGTGCCAGCAGCTTGCCCCGGGACAGGGGGTTTTCGGTTTCCACTGAAGCTTTCTTT

clone_size: few
d_call: TRBD2
j_call: TRBJ2-1
v_call: TRBV7-9
cdr3_aa: CASSLVAGVYNEQFF
cdr3_nt: TGTGCCAGCAGCTTAGTAGCGGGAGTCTACAATGAGCAGTTCTTC

clone_size: NA
d_call: NA
j_call: TRBJ2-1
v_call: TRBV28
cdr3_aa: CASSLRSNEQFF
cdr3_nt: TGTGCCAGCAGCCTTAGAAGCAATGAGCAGTTCTTC

clone_size: few
d_call: NA
j_call: TRBJ2-7
v_call: TRBV7-3
cdr3_aa: CASSCYYRVPYEQYF
cdr3_nt: TGTGCCAGCAGCTGTTACTACAGGGTCCCCTACGAGCAGTACTTC

clone_size: NA
d_call: TRBD1
j_call: TRBJ1-5
v_call: TRBV6-4
cdr3_aa: CASSSTGGNQPQHF
cdr3_nt: TGTGCCAGCAGCTCGACAGGGGGTAATCAGCCCCAGCATTTT

clone_size: NA
d_call: TRBD1
j_call: TRBJ1-5
v_call: TRBV19
cdr3_aa: CASSSRTGGDQPQHF
cdr3_nt: TGTGCCAGTAGTAGCCGGACAGGGGGGGATCAGCCCCAGCATTTT

clone_size: NA
d_call: TRBD1
j_call: TRBJ2-3
v_call: TRBV4-3
cdr3_aa: CASSQEGAVDRALTSTDTQYF
cdr3_nt: TGCGCCAGCAGCCAAGAGGGGGCAGTGGACAGGGCTCTCACTAGCACAGATACGCAGTATTTT